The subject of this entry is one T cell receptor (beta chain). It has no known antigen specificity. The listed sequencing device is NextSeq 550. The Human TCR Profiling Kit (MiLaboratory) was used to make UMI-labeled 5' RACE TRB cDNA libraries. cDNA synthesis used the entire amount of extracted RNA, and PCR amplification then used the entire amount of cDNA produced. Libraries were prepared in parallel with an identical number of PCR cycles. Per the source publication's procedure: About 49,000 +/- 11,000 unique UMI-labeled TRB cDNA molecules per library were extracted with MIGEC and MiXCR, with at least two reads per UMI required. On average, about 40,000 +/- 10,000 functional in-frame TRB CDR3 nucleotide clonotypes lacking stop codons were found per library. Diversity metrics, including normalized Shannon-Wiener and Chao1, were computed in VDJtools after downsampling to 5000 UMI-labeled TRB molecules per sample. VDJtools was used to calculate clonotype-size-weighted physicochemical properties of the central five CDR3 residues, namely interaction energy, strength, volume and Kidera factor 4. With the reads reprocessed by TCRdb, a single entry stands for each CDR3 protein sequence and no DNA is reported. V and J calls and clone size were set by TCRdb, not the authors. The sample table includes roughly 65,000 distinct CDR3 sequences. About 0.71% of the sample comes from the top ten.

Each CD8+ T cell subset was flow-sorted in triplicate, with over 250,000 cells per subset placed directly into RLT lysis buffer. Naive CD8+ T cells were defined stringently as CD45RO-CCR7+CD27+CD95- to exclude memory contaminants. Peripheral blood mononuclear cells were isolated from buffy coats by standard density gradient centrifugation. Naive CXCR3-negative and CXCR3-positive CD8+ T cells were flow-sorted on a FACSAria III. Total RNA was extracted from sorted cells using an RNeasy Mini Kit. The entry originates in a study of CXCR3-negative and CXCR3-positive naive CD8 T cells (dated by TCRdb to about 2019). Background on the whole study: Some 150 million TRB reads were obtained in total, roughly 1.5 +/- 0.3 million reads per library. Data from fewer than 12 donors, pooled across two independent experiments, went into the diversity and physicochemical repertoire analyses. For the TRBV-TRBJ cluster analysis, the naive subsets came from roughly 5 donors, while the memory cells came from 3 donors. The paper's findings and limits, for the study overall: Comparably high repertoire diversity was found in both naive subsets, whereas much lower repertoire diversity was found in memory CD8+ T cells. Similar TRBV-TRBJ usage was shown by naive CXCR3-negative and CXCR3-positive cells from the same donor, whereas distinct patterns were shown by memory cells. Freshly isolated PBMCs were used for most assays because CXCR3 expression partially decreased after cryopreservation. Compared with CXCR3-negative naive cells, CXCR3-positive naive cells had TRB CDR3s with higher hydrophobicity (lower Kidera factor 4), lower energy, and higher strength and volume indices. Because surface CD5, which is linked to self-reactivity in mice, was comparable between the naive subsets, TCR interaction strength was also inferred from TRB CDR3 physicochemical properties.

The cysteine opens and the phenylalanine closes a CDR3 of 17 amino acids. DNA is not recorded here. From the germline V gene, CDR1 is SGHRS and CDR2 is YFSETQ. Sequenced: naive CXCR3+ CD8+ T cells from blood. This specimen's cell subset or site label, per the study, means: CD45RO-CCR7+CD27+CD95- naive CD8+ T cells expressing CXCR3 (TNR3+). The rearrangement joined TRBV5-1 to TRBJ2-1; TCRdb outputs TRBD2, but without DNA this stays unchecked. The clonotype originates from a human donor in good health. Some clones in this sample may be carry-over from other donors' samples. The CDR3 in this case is CASSPSGTSGGADEQFF.